One sample yielded the 9 T cell receptor beta chains listed below, sequenced in a study of OX40 agonist ivuxolimab in advanced cancers. Libraries were built with the immunoSEQ multiplex PCR assay. This immuneACCESS table, as held by TCRdb, lists in-frame sequences with V and J called but not all clones. Of the missing ones, under half trace to an unresolved V gene in checked studies; the others have no known cause. This sample comprises 60,000 or so clones, 90% of them detected only once. Approximately 5% of the sample rests with the top ten. Here the sequenced sample was CD4+ or CD8+ T cells sorted from blood, taken in a trial of the OX40 agonist ivuxolimab. The receptors stem from an adult with an advanced solid tumor such as melanoma, head and neck, liver or kidney cancer.

The V and J genes are TRBV7-8 and TRBJ2-1; no definite D call. Germline CDR1 is SGHVS and CDR2 is FQNEAQ. Trimming left V 3 bases short and J 2 bases short, with 11 bases between. The CDR3 totals 15 residues. In DNA, the CDR3 is TGTGCCAGCAGCTTTAGGCAGATCACCTACAATGAGCAGTTCTTC. Residues: CASSFRQITYNEQFF.

This clone turned up a few times. V and J are TRBV12-5 and TRBJ1-1; perhaps TRBD1 as D (5 bases). The CDR3 covers 13 residues. Trimming cost V 0 bases and J 7 bases, with 9 bases left between them. The germline V gene encodes CDR1 LGHNT and CDR2 FRNRAP. The CDR3 DNA follows: TGTGCTAGTGGTTTGGTACCAGGGAGTGAAGCTTTCTTT. It encodes CASGLVPGSEAFF.

The J gene is TRBJ1-1, the V gene TRBV6-6, with a possible D match to TRBD1 (5 bases). Germline V CDR1 and CDR2: MNHNY, SVGAGI (reference sequence). The CDR3 loop spans 13 amino acids. Trimming stripped 0 bases from V and 10 bases from J, with 12 bases between. CDR3 region: CASSYSEGLTAFF. The CDR3 nucleotides are TGTGCCAGCAGTTACTCCGAGGGGCTAACAGCTTTCTTT.

The chain couples TRBV10-3 to TRBJ1-1; D possibly corresponds to TRBD1 (6 bases). CDR1 and CDR2 from the germline V gene are ENHRY and SYGVKD. Trimming stripped 0 bases from V and 4 bases from J, with 21 bases between. This CDR3 region has 18 residues. CDR3: CAISESRGARVWSTEAFF. The CDR3 nucleotides read TGTGCCATCAGTGAGTCTCGGGGGGCGAGGGTTTGGAGCACTGAAGCTTTCTTT.

This chain joins TRBV5-4 and TRBJ2-7; no clear D. The length of the CDR3 is 13 residues. Germline-derived CDR1 and CDR2 are SGHNT and YYREEE (reference sequence). V lost 1 base, J lost 2 bases, and 7 bases lay in between. The CDR3 DNA sequence: TGTGCCAGCAGCTTGACAGCTACCTACGAGCAGTACTTC. Protein: CASSLTATYEQYF.

J is TRBJ1-2 and V is TRBV2; the D gene is possibly TRBD1 (6 bases). Looked up from germline, CDR1 is SNHLY and CDR2 is FYNNEI. The germline V and J ends were trimmed by 6 bases and 6 bases, with 20 bases remaining between them. CDR3 length: 15 residues. The DNA of the CDR3 is TGTGCCAGCAGGCATAGGTCGAACAGGGATGATGGCTACACCTTC. It encodes CASRHRSNRDDGYTF.

The rearrangement joins TRBV6-5 to TRBJ1-1; D is perhaps TRBD1 (5 bases). CDR3 length: 15 residues. V shed 10 bases and J shed 0 bases, with 18 bases lying between them. Germline CDR1 reads MNHEY; CDR2 reads SVGAGI. CDR3 sequence: CATRDVFGMNTEAFF. CDR3 nucleotide sequence: TGTGCCACCCGGGACGTCTTTGGGATGAACACTGAAGCTTTCTTT.

The rearrangement links TRBV19 to TRBJ2-7, with D tentatively TRBD1 or TRBD2 (5 bases each). In germline, CDR1 is LNHDA, CDR2 SQIVND (reference sequence). Trimming removed 6 bases at V and 0 bases at J, with 9 bases between. The CDR3 is 13 amino acids. The CDR3 nucleotides read TGTGCCAGTAGGTCAGGGAGCTCCTACGAGCAGTACTTC. This gives the protein CASRSGSSYEQYF.

This chain connects TRBV7-2 to TRBJ1-1, with TRBD1 as a possible D gene (5 bases). CDR3 length: 13 amino acids. Trimming left V 6 bases short and J 7 bases short, with 15 bases between. Per germline, CDR1 SGHTA and CDR2 FQGNSA. The CDR3 nucleotides are TGTGCCAGCAGTTACCTAGCCGGGGGTGAAGCTTTCTTT. Protein: CASSYLAGGEAFF.